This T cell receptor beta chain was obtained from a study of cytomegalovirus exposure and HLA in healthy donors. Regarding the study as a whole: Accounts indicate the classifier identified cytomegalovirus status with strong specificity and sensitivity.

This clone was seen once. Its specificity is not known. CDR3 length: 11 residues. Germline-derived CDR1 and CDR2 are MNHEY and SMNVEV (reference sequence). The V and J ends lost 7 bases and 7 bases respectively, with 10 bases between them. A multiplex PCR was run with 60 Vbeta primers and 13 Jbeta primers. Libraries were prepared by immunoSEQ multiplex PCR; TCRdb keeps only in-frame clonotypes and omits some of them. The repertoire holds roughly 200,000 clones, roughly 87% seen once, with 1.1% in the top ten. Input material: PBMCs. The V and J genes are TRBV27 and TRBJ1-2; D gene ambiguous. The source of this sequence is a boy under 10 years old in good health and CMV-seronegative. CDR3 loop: CASKPGSGYTF. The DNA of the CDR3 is TGTGCCAGCAAGCCGGGGTCTGGCTACACCTTC.